The clone carrying this T cell receptor (beta chain) appeared once. This specimen belongs to a study of blood T cell repertoires in COVID-19. Study in general: COVID-19 samples from acute and convalescent phases originated in the United States, Italy and Spain. T cells, B-cell-depleted T cells, or PBMCs supplied cDNA or gDNA.

Germline assignment: CDR1 MNHEY and CDR2 SVGAGI. The CDR3 consists of 15 residues. J lost 3 bases, V lost 6 bases, and 11 bases had no gene match. Authors' processing steps: How many nucleated cells were present was estimated from reference gene primer amplification. TCRdb's table, derived via immunoSEQ multiplex PCR, lists solely in-frame clones and lacks some. V, J and clone size were drawn from that table, and D and trimming were deduced from the DNA. The repertoire holds 200,000 to 300,000 clones, with around 90% as singletons. The Seattle patients joined while their infection was active and were tracked longitudinally afterward.

This chain links TRBV6-5 with TRBJ2-7; TRBD1 matches at 7 bases. This clonotype was sampled from a person under 30 with COVID-19, enrolled during active disease. Specimen: peripheral blood. The CDR3 loop is CASSPDPGQSYEQYF. Here the CDR3 DNA reads TGTGCCAGCAGCCCAGACCCGGGACAGAGCTACGAGCAGTACTTC.